This TCR beta chain was captured in a study of regulatory T cells in long-lasting Graves disease. This clonotype was seen many times. Indicated time point: newly diagnosed GD, antithyroid drugs for less than 3 months. Making the TCR library involved RNA that had been extracted from PBMCs. HTBI primers from iRepertoire and Arm-PCR of CDR3 regions yielded the TCR beta libraries. Each CDR3 protein is one row after TCRdb ran MiXCR on the multiplex PCR reads. The repertoire holds 400,000 to 550,000 distinct CDR3 sequences, with about 15% as singletons. Trimming stripped 0 bases from V and 1 base from J, with 12 bases between. Per germline, CDR1 SGHKS and CDR2 YYEKEE (reference sequence). The CDR3 consists of 16 residues. The same sample was also used in a study of T cells in Graves' hyperthyroidism and ophthalmopathy. That work contributes: Stable Graves' hyperthyroidism denoted no ophthalmopathy progression over 18 months. Clinical symptoms, serum thyroxine, TRAb, thyroid ultrasound and orbital computed tomography informed diagnoses. Blood also carried most thyroid clonotypes expanded above 0.001.

The V call is TRBV5-5, the J call TRBJ2-3, with D perhaps TRBD2 (6 bases). The sequence was obtained from a young woman with Graves disease. The sequenced sample was peripheral blood mononuclear cells (PBMCs), obtained at new diagnosis, from a patient treated with antithyroid drugs. The CDR3 region has the DNA TGTGCCAGCAGCTTGGTGCGCCCGGGGGGCACAGATACGCAGTATTTT. Residues: CASSLVRPGGTDTQYF.